This entry concerns a single TCR beta chain. Its specificity is not known. MiXCR, applied by TCRdb to the 5' RACE reads, yields one record per CDR3 protein. The repertoire holds about 550,000 distinct CDR3 sequences, less than 20% seen once, with roughly an eighth in the top ten. The sample belongs to a study of T cells after yellow fever vaccination. The wider study: The authors prepared low-cell-number fractions using SMART-Seq v4 Ultra Low Input. Study-level results: It was the secondary response that reached its peak faster, day 5 versus 15, but it was weaker.

The CDR3 loop spans 14 amino acids. Germline CDR1 MNHEY, CDR2 SMNVEV (reference sequence). Trimming removed 5 bases from V and 2 bases from J; junction bases left unmatched: 6. Sequenced material: PBMCs, taken 15 days after the yellow fever booster vaccination. V and J are TRBV27 and TRBJ2-7, with TRBD2 matching over 7 bases. The receptor was isolated from a man aged 30-40 years who received the YFV17D yellow fever vaccine. The DNA for the CDR3 is TGTGCCAGCAGTCCTCTAGCGGCCCCCTACGAGCAGTACTTC. This encodes CASSPLAAPYEQYF.